The 8 T cell receptor beta chains below come from one sample, sequenced in a study of Ad26.COV2.S vaccination and SARS-CoV-2 variants. Regarding treatment: 15 to 20 received Ad26.COV2.S at low or high dose, single or two shots; five or six received placebo; per-sample allocation not given. Material that was analyzed had been drawn on day 63 after the first vaccine or placebo injection. The assay was immunoSEQ multiplex PCR, and TCRdb's table has in-frame clones only and misses some. The data hold about 320,000 clones, with about 86% observed a single time. This specimen was peripheral blood, taken in a trial of Ad26.COV2.S vaccine versus placebo. Every receptor here comes from a person aged 18-65 years who received the Ad26.COV2.S COVID-19 vaccine or a placebo.

The V and J genes are TRBV5-1 and TRBJ1-1; 11 nucleotides line up with TRBD1. CDR1 SGHRS and CDR2 YFSETQ come from the germline V gene. The CDR3 length is 15 residues. V trimming: 0 bases; J trimming: 6 bases; junction bases outside the gene matches: 4. The CDR3, as DNA: TGCGCCAGCAGCTTGGGGACAGGGGGCGATCCTGAAGCTTTCTTT. Its protein product is CASSLGTGGDPEAFF.

The chain links TRBV11-2 to TRBJ2-3; possibly TRBD1 or TRBD2 for D (5 bases each). This CDR3 region has 15 residues. V was cut by 1 base and J by 3 bases, with 11 bases left in between. Germline V gene lookup returns CDR1 SGHAT and CDR2 FQNNGV. The CDR3 DNA follows: TGTGCCAGCAGCTTAGGGGGGTTTGGTACAGATACGCAGTATTTT. It specifies CASSLGGFGTDTQYF.

The V call is TRBV6-2 or TRBV6-3, the J call TRBJ2-3; unclear D gene. CDR1 MNHEY and CDR2 SVGEGT come from the germline V gene. The CDR3 is made up of 14 amino acids. V was clipped by 5 bases and J by 6 bases, with 15 bases between them. In nucleotides, the CDR3 is TGTGCCAGCAGTGCTACCCGGTTTGGGGATACGCAGTATTTT. Its translation is CASSATRFGDTQYF.

The chain uses TRBV5-1 and TRBJ2-2; D is ambiguous. CDR3 size: 14 residues. The V gene's germline CDR1 is SGHRS and CDR2 YFSETQ. V lost 1 base to trimming and J lost 1 base, with 5 bases between them. The chain's CDR3 is CASSLLRNTGELFF. The CDR3, as DNA: TGCGCCAGCAGCTTGTTGCGGAACACCGGGGAGCTGTTTTTT. The variable domain in full, with the rest retrieved from reference TRBV5-1 and TRBJ2-2, is KAGVTQTPRYLIKTRGQQVTLSCSPISGHRSVSWYQQTPGQGLQFLFEYFSETQRNKGNFPGRFSGRQFSNSRSEMNVSTLELGDSALYLCASSLLRNTGELFFGEGSRLTVL.

In its sample, this clone was seen once. This sequence joins TRBV25-1 and TRBJ1-6, with TRBD1 as a possible D gene (6 bases). Germline lookup yields CDR1 MGHDK and CDR2 SYGVNS. This CDR3 has 15 residues. Trimming left V 1 base short and J 9 bases short, with 13 bases between. This CDR3 reads CASSEWDIISSPLHF. The CDR3 bases are TGTGCCAGCAGTGAATGGGACATTATAAGTTCACCCCTCCACTTT. The full variable domain, rest sourced from reference TRBV25-1 and TRBJ1-6, is EADIYQTPRYLVIGTGKKITLECSQTMGHDKMYWYQQDPGMELHLIHYSYGVNSTEKGDLSSESTVSRIRTEHFPLTLESARPSHTSQYLCASSEWDIISSPLHFGNGTRLTVT.

The rearrangement joins TRBV6-2 or TRBV6-3 to TRBJ2-5, with a weak D call TRBD1 (5 bases). The length of the CDR3 is 14 residues. V lost 6 bases, J lost 4 bases, and 15 bases lay in between. Germline V gene data show CDR1 as MNHEY and CDR2 as SVGEGT. CDR3 in DNA: TGTGCCAGCAGCCAGGGCCTCAAGGGAGAGACCCAGTACTTC. Amino acid sequence: CASSQGLKGETQYF.

V is TRBV3-1 (or the pseudogene TRBV3-2) and J is TRBJ2-3, with unresolved D. The V gene's germline CDR1 is LGHDT and CDR2 YNNKEL (reference sequence). The CDR3 is 16 amino acids. Trimming took 1 base from V and 3 from J, leaving 14 bases between them. The CDR3 protein is CASSQVGFRSTDTQYF. CDR3 coding DNA: TGTGCCAGCAGCCAAGTGGGGTTTCGGAGTACAGATACGCAGTATTTT.

V is TRBV30 and J is TRBJ2-7, with D perhaps assigned TRBD1 or TRBD2 (5 bases each). Germline loops: CDR1 GTSNPN, CDR2 SVGIG (reference sequence). This CDR3 spans 15 amino acids. V gave up 5 bases and J gave up 2 bases, with 19 bases separating them. Here the CDR3 reads CAWASMGVGAYEQYF. CDR3 bases: TGTGCCTGGGCAAGCATGGGGGTGGGAGCCTACGAGCAGTACTTC.